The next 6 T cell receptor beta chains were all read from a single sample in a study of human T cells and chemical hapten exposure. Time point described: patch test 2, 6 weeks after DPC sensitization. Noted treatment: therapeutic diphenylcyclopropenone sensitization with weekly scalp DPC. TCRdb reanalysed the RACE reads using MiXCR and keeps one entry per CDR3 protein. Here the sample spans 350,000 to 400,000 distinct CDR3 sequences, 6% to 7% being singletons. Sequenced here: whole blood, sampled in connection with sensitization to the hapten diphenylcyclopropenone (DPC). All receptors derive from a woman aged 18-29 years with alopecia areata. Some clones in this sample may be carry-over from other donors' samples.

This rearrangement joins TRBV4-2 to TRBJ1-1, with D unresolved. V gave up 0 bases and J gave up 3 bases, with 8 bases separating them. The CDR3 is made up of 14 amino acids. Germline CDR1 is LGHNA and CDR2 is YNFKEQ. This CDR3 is CASSQDPKDTEAFF. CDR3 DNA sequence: TGTGCCAGCAGCCAAGACCCCAAGGACACTGAAGCTTTCTTT.

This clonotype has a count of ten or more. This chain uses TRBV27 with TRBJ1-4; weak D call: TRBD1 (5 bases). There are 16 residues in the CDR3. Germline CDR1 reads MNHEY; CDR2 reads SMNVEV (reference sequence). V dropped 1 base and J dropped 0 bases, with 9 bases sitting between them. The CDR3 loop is CASSLFQGSTNEKLFF. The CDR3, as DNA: TGTGCCAGCAGTTTATTTCAGGGTTCAACTAATGAAAAACTGTTTTTT.

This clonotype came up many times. The CDR3 DNA sequence: TGTGCCAGCAGTGACAGGGGGGGGTCCTACGAGCAGTACTTC. This gives the protein CASSDRGGSYEQYF. The chain employs TRBV25-1 and TRBJ2-7; D possibly matches TRBD1 or TRBD2 (7 bases each). The CDR3 sequence is 14 residues long. Germline V lookup: CDR1 MGHDK, CDR2 SYGVNS. Trimming shortened V by 3 bases and J by 1 base, and 10 bases separated the two germline ends.

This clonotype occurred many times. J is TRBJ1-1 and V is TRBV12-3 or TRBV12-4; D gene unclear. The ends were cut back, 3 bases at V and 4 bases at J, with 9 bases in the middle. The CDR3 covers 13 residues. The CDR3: CASSFRRVTEAFF. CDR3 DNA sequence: TGTGCCAGCAGTTTTCGGCGGGTCACTGAAGCTTTCTTT.

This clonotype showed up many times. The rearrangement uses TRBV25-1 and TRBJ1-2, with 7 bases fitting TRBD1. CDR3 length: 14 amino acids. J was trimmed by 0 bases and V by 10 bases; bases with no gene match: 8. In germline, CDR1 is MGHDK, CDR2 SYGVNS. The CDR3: CATKTGSANYGYTF. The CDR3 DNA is TGTGCCACCAAGACAGGGAGTGCTAACTATGGCTACACCTTC.

CDR3 in amino acids: CASSPYAGNGELFF. The DNA for the CDR3 is TGTGCCAGCAGCCCGTACGCGGGTAACGGGGAGCTGTTTTTT. This chain connects TRBV7-3 to TRBJ2-2, with a tentative D call TRBD2 (5 bases). V was clipped by 5 bases and J by 7 bases, with 14 bases between them. Per the germline V gene, CDR1 is SGHTA and CDR2 is FQGTGA. This CDR3 has 14 residues.